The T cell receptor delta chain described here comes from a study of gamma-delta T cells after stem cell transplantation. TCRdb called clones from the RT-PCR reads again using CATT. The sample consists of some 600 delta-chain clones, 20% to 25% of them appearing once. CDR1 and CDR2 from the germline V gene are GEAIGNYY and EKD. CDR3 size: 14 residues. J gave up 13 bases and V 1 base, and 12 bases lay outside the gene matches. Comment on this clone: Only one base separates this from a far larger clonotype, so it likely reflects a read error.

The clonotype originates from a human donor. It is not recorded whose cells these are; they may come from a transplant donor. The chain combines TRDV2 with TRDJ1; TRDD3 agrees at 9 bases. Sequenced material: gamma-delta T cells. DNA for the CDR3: TGTGCCTGTGACACGATCGGGGGATACCGAGAACCCATCTTT. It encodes CACDTIGGYREPIF.